Each of the 18 T cell receptor beta chains below was sequenced from the same sample in a study of Tregs in tolerant kidney transplant recipients. Only in-frame clones appear in the TCRdb table, and some are missing; sequencing was by immunoSEQ multiplex PCR. The sample lists over 50,000 clones; 75% to 90% were seen once. The material was Tregs from blood, obtained before the transplant. All receptors derive from a human donor who received a combined kidney and bone marrow transplant.

The rearrangement joins TRBV19 to TRBJ2-5, with no clear D. The J call could be wrong; TRBJ2-7 is a better fit for the DNA end. Germline V lookup: CDR1 LNHDA, CDR2 SQIVND (reference sequence). CDR3 length: 12 amino acids. CDR3 sequence: CASSIVATEQYF. The DNA for the CDR3 is TGTGCCAGTAGTATTGTGGCAACCGAGCAGTACTTC.

The gene calls are TRBV6-5 and TRBJ1-2; D is perhaps TRBD1 (5 bases). V was trimmed by 2 bases and J by 5 bases, leaving 12 bases between them. The CDR3 loop spans 14 amino acids. CDR1 and CDR2 from the germline V gene are MNHEY and SVGAGI. The chain's CDR3 is CASSYRDVGYGYTF. As DNA, the CDR3 is TGTGCCAGCAGTTACCGGGACGTAGGGTATGGCTACACCTTC.

This clone was picked up one time. This sequence joins TRBV19 and TRBJ2-7; D tentatively reads TRBD1 or TRBD2 (5 bases each). The CDR3 covers 15 residues. Germline V gene lookup returns CDR1 LNHDA and CDR2 SQIVND (reference sequence). The V end lost 0 bases, the J end lost 3 bases, and 12 bases lay between the germline ends. CDR3 sequence (DNA): TGTGCCAGTAGTATAGAGGGGGTGATTGGCTACGAGCAGTACTTC. Amino acids: CASSIEGVIGYEQYF.

The CDR3 protein is CASRDPGQGAREAFF. CDR3 bases: TGTGCCAGTAGGGACCCGGGACAGGGGGCCAGGGAAGCTTTCTTT. This chain links TRBV19 with TRBJ1-1, with 12 bases lining up with TRBD1. V was pared by 6 bases and J by 8 bases, with 10 bases of the junction left unmatched. Germline V gene sequence: CDR1 LNHDA, CDR2 SQIVND (reference sequence). The CDR3 has 15 amino acids.

The rearrangement uses TRBV7-2 and TRBJ2-5; the D is unclear. The ends were cut back, 1 base at V and 5 bases at J, with 5 bases in the middle. CDR1 SGHTA and CDR2 FQGNSA come from the germline V gene. The length of the CDR3 is 12 residues. For the CDR3, the DNA is TGTGCCAGCAGCTTAGTCCGGGAGACCCAGTACTTC. Its translation: CASSLVRETQYF.

J is TRBJ1-6 and V is TRBV7-9, with a tentative D call TRBD1 (5 bases). Trimming pared 5 bases from V and 0 bases from J, leaving 8 bases between. Germline V gene data show CDR1 as SEHNR and CDR2 as FQNEAQ (reference sequence). The CDR3 loop spans 15 amino acids. The CDR3 DNA follows: TGTGCCAGCAGCCCAGGGTTCTCCTATAATTCACCCCTCCACTTT. This encodes CASSPGFSYNSPLHF.

This chain connects TRBV19 to TRBJ2-5, with 12 bases matching TRBD1. This CDR3 region has 16 residues. The germline CDR1 and CDR2 sequences are LNHDA and SQIVND (reference sequence). Trimming cost V 6 bases and J 5 bases; bases outside gene matches: 10. CDR3: CASSSAGDRGPETQYF. CDR3 bases: TGTGCCAGTAGCTCAGCAGGGGACAGGGGGCCGGAGACCCAGTACTTC.

The rearrangement uses TRBV28 and TRBJ1-4; 7 bases map to TRBD1. V shed 8 bases, J shed 8 bases, and the junction held 14 bases outside the gene matches. Germline V gene data show CDR1 as MDHEN and CDR2 as SYDVKM. The length of the CDR3 is 15 residues. The CDR3 coding sequence is TGTGCCAGCGTAGGGGGTGAGGGGGCGAGGGAAAAACTGTTTTTT. Amino acid sequence: CASVGGEGAREKLFF.

This clone has only one observation. The CDR3 loop is CSARIAYEQYF. The DNA of the CDR3 is TGCAGTGCTAGGATTGCCTACGAGCAGTACTTC. The chain links TRBV20-1 to TRBJ2-7; D unresolved. V lost 3 bases, J lost 2 bases, and 5 bases lay in between. Per germline, CDR1 DFQATT and CDR2 SNEGSKA (reference sequence). The CDR3 consists of 11 residues.

This chain connects TRBV11-2 to TRBJ2-1; 15 positions match TRBD2. Germline V gives CDR1 SGHAT, CDR2 FQNNGV. This CDR3 spans 18 amino acids. The V gene end was trimmed by 3 bases and the J gene end by 4 bases; junction bases not matched to a gene: 7. CDR3 nucleotides: TGTGCCAGCAGCTTCCATGGACTAGCGGGAGGGCGGTACAATGAGCAGTTCTTC. Protein product: CASSFHGLAGGRYNEQFF.

The V and J genes are TRBV11-3 and TRBJ2-7, with TRBD1 matching over 7 bases. V was pared by 5 bases and J by 4 bases, with 11 bases of the junction left unmatched. Germline assignment: CDR1 SGHNT and CDR2 YENEEA. The CDR3 covers 15 residues. CDR3 nucleotides: TGTGCCAGCAGCCTGCGGACAGGTGACTCTTACGAGCAGTACTTC. This sequence encodes CASSLRTGDSYEQYF.

The genes are TRBV7-2 and TRBJ2-3, with a possible D match to TRBD2 (6 bases). CDR3 length: 13 residues. V was cut by 11 bases and J by 6 bases, with 18 bases left in between. Germline V gene data show CDR1 as SGHTA and CDR2 as FQGNSA. The CDR3 sequence is CAVKWAGRDTQYF. CDR3 bases: TGTGCCGTAAAGTGGGCAGGGAGGGATACGCAGTATTTT.

The chain uses TRBV9 and TRBJ1-1; D call uncertain. Germline V CDR1 and CDR2: SGDLS, YYNGEE. The V and J ends lost 1 base and 1 base respectively, with 5 bases between them. The CDR3 runs to 13 residues. CDR3 in DNA: TGTGCCAGCAGCGTAACCCCGAACACTGAAGCTTTCTTT. This encodes CASSVTPNTEAFF.

The chain couples TRBV4-3 to TRBJ1-2; D perhaps matches TRBD1 (5 bases). The V and J ends lost 0 bases and 1 base respectively, with 15 bases between them. From germline, CDR1 is LGHNA and CDR2 YSLEER. CDR3 length: 17 amino acids. This CDR3 is CASSQDSYGGINYGYTF. In DNA form, the CDR3 reads TGCGCCAGCAGCCAAGATTCCTACGGGGGGATTAACTATGGCTACACCTTC.

The chain carries TRBV6-6 and TRBJ2-7; TRBD1 matches at 7 bases. The V segment lost 6 bases and the J segment 3 bases; nucleotides outside the gene matches: 5. This CDR3 spans 13 amino acids. Germline V gene sequence: CDR1 MNHNY, CDR2 SVGAGI (reference sequence). The CDR3 DNA reads TGTGCCAGCAGCCTGGGACAGAACTACGAGCAGTACTTC. Protein product: CASSLGQNYEQYF.

The genes are TRBV19 and TRBJ1-2; a possible D gene is TRBD1 (5 bases). Germline CDR1 and CDR2: LNHDA and SQIVND (reference sequence). There are 15 residues in the CDR3. V lost 7 bases and J lost 8, with 23 bases in between. The CDR3 coding sequence is TGTGCCAGTACCCGACCGGGGCGGTCATGGGGAGGCTACACCTTC. This translates into CASTRPGRSWGGYTF.

The chain has TRBV9 and TRBJ2-3; a weak D match, TRBD2 (6 bases). Germline CDR1 and CDR2: SGDLS and YYNGEE. CDR3 size: 14 residues. Trimming pared 2 bases from V and 6 bases from J, leaving 13 bases between. The CDR3 nucleotides read TGTGCCAGCAGCGTCCGGGACTTGGACGATACGCAGTATTTT. Translated: CASSVRDLDDTQYF. The variable domain in full, completed from reference TRBV9 and TRBJ2-3, reads DSGVTQTPKHLITATGQRVTLRCSPRSGDLSVYWYQQSLDQGLQFLIQYYNGEERAKGNILERFSAQQFPDLHSELNLSSLELGDSALYFCASSVRDLDDTQYFGPGTRLTVL.

This chain uses TRBV6-5 with TRBJ2-7, with 8 bases identical to TRBD1. V shed 5 bases and J 5 bases; nucleotides not matched to a gene: 8. Germline values: CDR1 MNHEY, CDR2 SVGAGI. The length of the CDR3 is 14 residues. The CDR3 region has the DNA TGTGCCAGCAGTCAAGGGGACAGGTACCACGAGCAGTACTTC. Protein: CASSQGDRYHEQYF.